This T cell receptor beta chain derives from a study of control samples from healthy donors and cancer patients (dated by TCRdb to about 2020). The library came from the immunoSEQ multiplex PCR assay. TCRdb holds this immuneACCESS table with in-frame rearrangements only. Some clones are missing; in checked studies, unresolved V genes explain under half, and the rest has no known cause. The sample table records some 79,000 clones; roughly 87% of these occur just once. The top ten hold 3% to 4% of the sample. A distance of 12 bases separates the germline ends of V and J, which lose 3 bases and 5 bases respectively. The CDR3 has 14 amino acids, counting the end cysteine and phenylalanine. The read is trimmed to its CDR3 DNA, 42 bases read in frame from base 1. For CDR1 and CDR2, the germline V gene lists SGHTA and FQGTGA. Notes on this clone: Its antigen remains undetermined. Base qualities are not provided; no much larger clone lies one nucleotide away.

This clonotype originated in a woman aged 45-60 years in good health. The sequencing sample was made of blood. This receptor chain uses TRBV7-3 and TRBJ2-3; the D assignment is uncertain and may be TRBD1 or TRBD2, with 5 bases supporting each. Here is the DNA: TGTGCCAGCAGCTTTGGGGGAGTGGGAGATACGCAGTATTTT. Its protein reads: CASSFGGVGDTQYF.